This T cell receptor beta chain was captured in a study of blood T cell repertoires in COVID-19. Study information: Acute-phase and convalescent COVID-19 samples originated in the United States, Italy and Spain. In each case, the material was cDNA or gDNA derived from T cells, B-cell-depleted T cells, or PBMCs.

Under the authors' procedure: Counts of nucleated cells, estimated from reference gene primer amplification, were obtained. This table comes from immunoSEQ multiplex PCR, and its TCRdb copy is limited to in-frame clones, with some not included. That table is the source of V, J and clone size, and D and trimming were worked out from the DNA. Altogether around 26,000 clones are present, 75% to 90% being singletons, with the ten largest covering roughly 57%. Germline loops: CDR1 MNHEY, CDR2 SMNVEV (reference sequence). There are 16 residues in the CDR3. V dropped 5 bases and J dropped 5 bases, with 18 bases sitting between them.

The chain has TRBV27 and TRBJ2-2, with no clear D. This TCR derives from a woman of 80 years or more with acute or convalescent COVID-19. The sequenced sample was peripheral blood. The CDR3: CASSRAERSGTGELFF. The DNA for the CDR3 is TGTGCCAGCAGTCGAGCTGAGAGGAGTGGGACCGGGGAGCTGTTTTTT.